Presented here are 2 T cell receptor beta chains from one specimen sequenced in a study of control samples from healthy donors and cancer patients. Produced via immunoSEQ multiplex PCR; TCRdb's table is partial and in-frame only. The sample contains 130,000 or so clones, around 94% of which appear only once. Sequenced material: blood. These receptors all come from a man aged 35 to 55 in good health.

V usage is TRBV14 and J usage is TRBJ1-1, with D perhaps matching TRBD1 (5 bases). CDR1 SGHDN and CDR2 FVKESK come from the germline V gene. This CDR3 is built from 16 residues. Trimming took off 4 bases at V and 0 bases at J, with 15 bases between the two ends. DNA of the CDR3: TGTGCCAGCAGCCCCAAGACAGTTCCCATGAACACTGAAGCTTTCTTT. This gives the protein CASSPKTVPMNTEAFF.

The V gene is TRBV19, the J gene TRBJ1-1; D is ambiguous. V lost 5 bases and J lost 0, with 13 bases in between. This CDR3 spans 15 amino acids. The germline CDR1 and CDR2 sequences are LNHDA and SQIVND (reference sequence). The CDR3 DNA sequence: TGTGCCAGTAGTCTCATCCCGGCCTTGAACACTGAAGCTTTCTTT. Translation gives CASSLIPALNTEAFF.